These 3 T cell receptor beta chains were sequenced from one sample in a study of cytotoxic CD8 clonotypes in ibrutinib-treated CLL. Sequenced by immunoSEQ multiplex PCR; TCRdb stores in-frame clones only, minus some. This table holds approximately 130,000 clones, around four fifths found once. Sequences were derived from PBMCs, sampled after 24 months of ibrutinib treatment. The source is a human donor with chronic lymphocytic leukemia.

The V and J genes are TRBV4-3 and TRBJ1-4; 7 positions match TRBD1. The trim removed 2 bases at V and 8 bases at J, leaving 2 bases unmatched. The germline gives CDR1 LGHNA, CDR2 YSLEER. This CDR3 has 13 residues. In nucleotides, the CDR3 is TGCGCCAGCAGCCAATTAGGGGGCGAAAAACTGTTTTTT. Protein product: CASSQLGGEKLFF.

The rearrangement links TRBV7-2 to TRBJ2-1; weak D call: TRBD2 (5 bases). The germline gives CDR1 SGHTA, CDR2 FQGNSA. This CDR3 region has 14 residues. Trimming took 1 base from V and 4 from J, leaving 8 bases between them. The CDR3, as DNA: TGTGCCAGCAGCTTAGACGGGGTATACAATGAGCAGTTCTTC. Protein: CASSLDGVYNEQFF.

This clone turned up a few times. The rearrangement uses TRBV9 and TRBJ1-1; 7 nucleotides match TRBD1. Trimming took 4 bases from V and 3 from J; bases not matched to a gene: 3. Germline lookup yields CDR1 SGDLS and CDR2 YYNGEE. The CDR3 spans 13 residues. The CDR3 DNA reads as TGTGCCAGCAGCAAAGACAGGGACACTGAAGCTTTCTTT. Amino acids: CASSKDRDTEAFF.